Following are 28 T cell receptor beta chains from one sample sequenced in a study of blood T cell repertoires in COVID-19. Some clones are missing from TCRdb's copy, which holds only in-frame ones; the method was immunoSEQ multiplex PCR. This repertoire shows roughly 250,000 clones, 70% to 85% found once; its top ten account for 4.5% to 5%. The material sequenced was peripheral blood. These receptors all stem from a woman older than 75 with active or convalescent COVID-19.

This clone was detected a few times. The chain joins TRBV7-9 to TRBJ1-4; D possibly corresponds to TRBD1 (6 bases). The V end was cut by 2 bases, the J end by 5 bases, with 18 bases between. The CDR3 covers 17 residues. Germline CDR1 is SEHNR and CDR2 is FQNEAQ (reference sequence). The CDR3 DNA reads TGTGCCAGCAGCTTAATTATTCTGGGGGCCCGAAATGAAAAACTGTTTTTT. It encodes CASSLIILGARNEKLFF.

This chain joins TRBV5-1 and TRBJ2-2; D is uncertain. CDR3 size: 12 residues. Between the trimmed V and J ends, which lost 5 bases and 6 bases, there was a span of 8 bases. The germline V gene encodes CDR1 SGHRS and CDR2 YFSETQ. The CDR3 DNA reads TGCGCCAGCAGATTCCGTTCCGGGGAGCTGTTTTTT. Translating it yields CASRFRSGELFF.

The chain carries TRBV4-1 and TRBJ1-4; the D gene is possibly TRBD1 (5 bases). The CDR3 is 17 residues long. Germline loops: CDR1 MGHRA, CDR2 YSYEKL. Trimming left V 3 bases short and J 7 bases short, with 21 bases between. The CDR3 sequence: CASSQDGPRGSGEKLFF. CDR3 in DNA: TGCGCCAGCAGCCAGGATGGGCCGCGGGGGTCGGGTGAAAAACTGTTTTTT.

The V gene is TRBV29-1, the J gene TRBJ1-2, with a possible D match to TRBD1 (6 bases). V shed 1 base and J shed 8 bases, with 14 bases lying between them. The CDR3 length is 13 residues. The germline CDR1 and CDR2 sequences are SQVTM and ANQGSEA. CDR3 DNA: TGCAGCGTTGAAGGTCAACAGGGTCTGGGCTACACCTTC. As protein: CSVEGQQGLGYTF.

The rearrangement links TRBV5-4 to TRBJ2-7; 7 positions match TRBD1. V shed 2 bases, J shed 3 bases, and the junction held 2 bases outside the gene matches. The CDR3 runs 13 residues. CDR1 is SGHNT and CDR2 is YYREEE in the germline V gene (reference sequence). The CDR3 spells CASSFDRVYEQYF. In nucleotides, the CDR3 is TGTGCCAGCAGCTTCGACAGGGTCTACGAGCAGTACTTC.

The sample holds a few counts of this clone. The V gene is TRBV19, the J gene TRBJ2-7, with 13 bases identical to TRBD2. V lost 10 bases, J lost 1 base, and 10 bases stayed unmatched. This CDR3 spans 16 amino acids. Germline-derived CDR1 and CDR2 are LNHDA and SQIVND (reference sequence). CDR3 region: CATKGTSGENSYEQYF. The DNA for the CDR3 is TGTGCCACCAAGGGGACTAGCGGGGAAAATTCCTACGAGCAGTACTTC.

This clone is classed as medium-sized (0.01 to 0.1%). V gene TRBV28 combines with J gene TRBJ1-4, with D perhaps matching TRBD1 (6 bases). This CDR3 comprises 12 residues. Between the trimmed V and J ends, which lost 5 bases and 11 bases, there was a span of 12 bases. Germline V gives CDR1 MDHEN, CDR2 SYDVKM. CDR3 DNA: TGTGCCAGCAGTCCCCCAAGGGGGAAACTGTTTTTT. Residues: CASSPPRGKLFF.

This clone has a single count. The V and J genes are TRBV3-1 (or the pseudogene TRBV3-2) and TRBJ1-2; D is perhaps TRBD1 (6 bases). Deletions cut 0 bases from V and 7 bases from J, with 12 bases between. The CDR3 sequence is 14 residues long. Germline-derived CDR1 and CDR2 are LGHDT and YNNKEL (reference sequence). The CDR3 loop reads CASSQDTGLSGYTF. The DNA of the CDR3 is TGTGCCAGCAGCCAAGATACAGGGCTAAGTGGCTACACCTTC.

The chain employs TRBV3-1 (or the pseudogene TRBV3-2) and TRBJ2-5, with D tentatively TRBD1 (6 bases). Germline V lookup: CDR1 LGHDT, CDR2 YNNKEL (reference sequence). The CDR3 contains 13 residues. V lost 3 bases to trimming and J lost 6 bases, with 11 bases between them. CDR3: CASSHLGAKTQYF. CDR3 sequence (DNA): TGTGCCAGCAGCCATCTGGGGGCAAAGACCCAGTACTTC.

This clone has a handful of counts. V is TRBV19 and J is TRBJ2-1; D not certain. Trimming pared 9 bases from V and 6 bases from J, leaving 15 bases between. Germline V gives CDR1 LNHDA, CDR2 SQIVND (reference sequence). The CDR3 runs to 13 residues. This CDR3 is CASTPILGNEQFF. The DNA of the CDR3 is TGTGCCAGCACACCCATTCTAGGCAATGAGCAGTTCTTC.

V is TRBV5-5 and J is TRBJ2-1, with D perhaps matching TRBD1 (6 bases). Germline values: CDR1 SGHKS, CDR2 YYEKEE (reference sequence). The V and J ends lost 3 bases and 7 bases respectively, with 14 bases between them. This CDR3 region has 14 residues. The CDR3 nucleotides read TGTGCCAGCAGCTGGGGATCGAGGGGGAATGAGCAGTTCTTC. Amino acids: CASSWGSRGNEQFF.

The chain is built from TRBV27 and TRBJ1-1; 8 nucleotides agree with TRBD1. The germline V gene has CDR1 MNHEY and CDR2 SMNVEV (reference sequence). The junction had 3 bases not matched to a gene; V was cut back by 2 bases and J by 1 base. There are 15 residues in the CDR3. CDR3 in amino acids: CASSLQGAGNTEAFF. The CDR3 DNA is TGTGCCAGCAGTTTACAGGGGGCTGGGAACACTGAAGCTTTCTTT.

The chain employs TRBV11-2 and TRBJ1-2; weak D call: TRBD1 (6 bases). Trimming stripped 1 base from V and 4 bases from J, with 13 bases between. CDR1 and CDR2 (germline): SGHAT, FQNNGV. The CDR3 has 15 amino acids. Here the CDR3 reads CASSLGRQAIYGYTF. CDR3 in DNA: TGTGCCAGCAGCTTAGGAAGACAGGCCATCTATGGCTACACCTTC.

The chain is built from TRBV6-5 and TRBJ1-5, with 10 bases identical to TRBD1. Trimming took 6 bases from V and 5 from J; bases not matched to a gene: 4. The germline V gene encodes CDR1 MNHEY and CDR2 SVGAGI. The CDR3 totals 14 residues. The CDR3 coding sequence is TGTGCCAGCAGGGCGGGGACAGGGGATCAGCCCCAGCATTTT. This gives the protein CASRAGTGDQPQHF.

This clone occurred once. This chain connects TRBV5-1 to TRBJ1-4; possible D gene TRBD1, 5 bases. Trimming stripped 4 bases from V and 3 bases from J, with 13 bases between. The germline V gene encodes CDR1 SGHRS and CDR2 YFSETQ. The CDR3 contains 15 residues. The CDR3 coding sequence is TGCGCCAGCAGCCGGGACTCTACGTCTAATGAAAAACTGTTTTTT. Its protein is CASSRDSTSNEKLFF.

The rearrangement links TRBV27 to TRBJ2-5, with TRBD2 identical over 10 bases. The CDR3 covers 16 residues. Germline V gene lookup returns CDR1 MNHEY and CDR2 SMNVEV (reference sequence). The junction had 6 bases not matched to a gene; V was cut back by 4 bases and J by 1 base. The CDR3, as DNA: TGTGCCAGCAGTTCATGGACTAGCGGCCCCCAAGAGACCCAGTACTTC. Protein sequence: CASSSWTSGPQETQYF.

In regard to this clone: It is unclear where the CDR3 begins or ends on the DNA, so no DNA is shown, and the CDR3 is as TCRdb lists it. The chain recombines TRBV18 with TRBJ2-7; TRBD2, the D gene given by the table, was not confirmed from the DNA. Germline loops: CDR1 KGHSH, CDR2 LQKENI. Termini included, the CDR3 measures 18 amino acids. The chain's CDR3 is CASSPFGEGSGGPDKWDF.

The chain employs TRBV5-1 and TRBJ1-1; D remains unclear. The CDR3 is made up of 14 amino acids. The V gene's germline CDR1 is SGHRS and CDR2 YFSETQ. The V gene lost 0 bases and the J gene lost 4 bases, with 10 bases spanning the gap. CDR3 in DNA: TGCGCCAGCAGCTTGGCCGGGTCGGCCACTGAAGCTTTCTTT. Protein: CASSLAGSATEAFF.

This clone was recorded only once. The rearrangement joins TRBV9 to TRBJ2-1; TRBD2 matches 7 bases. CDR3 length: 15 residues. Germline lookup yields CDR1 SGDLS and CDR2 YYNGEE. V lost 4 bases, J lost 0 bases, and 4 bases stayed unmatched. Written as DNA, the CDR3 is TGTGCCAGCAGCTCGGGAGGAGGCTCCTACAATGAGCAGTTCTTC. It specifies CASSSGGGSYNEQFF.

For the CDR3, the DNA is TGTGCCAGCAGCCGGAGGACAGGGGAAGGCTACACCTTC. This encodes CASSRRTGEGYTF. The chain recombines TRBV5-8 with TRBJ1-2; 9 bases are shared with TRBD1. This CDR3 has 13 residues. Germline V gene data show CDR1 as SGHTS and CDR2 as YDEGEE. V trimming: 4 bases; J trimming: 8 bases; junction bases outside the gene matches: 6.

The CDR3 DNA reads TGTGCCAGCAACTCCGGACAGACCTACGAGCAGTACTTC. Its protein product is CASNSGQTYEQYF. This sequence joins TRBV7-9 and TRBJ2-7; tentatively, D is TRBD1 (6 bases). The V gene's germline CDR1 is SEHNR and CDR2 FQNEAQ (reference sequence). The V end was cut by 7 bases, the J end by 2 bases, with 12 bases between. The CDR3 runs to 13 residues.

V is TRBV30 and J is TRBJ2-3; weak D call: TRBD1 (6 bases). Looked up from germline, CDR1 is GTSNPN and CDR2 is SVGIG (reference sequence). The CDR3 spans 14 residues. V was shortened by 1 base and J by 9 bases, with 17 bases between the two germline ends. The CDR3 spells CAWSGQQGRGTQYF. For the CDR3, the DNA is TGTGCCTGGAGTGGCCAACAGGGACGAGGGACGCAGTATTTT.

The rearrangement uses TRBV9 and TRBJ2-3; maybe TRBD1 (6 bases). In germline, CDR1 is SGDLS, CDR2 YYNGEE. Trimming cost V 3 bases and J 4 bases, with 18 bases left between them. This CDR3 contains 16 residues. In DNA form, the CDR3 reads TGTGCCAGCAGCGCCGGAACAGGGTTCGGCCCAGATACGCAGTATTTT. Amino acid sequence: CASSAGTGFGPDTQYF.

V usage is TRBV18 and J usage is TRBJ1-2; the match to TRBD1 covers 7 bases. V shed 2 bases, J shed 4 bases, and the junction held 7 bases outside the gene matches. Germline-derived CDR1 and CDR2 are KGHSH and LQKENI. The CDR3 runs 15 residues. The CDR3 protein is CASSPGTAITYGYTF. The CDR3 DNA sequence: TGTGCCAGCTCACCAGGGACAGCGATTACCTATGGCTACACCTTC.

The CDR3 reads CASSPMRGTEAFF. The CDR3 DNA reads TGTGCCAGCAGCCCTATGAGAGGGACTGAAGCTTTCTTT. The chain joins TRBV3-1 (or the pseudogene TRBV3-2) to TRBJ1-1; D is uncertain. The germline V gene has CDR1 LGHDT and CDR2 YNNKEL (reference sequence). This CDR3 comprises 13 residues. The germline V and J ends were trimmed by 4 bases and 5 bases, with 11 bases remaining between them.

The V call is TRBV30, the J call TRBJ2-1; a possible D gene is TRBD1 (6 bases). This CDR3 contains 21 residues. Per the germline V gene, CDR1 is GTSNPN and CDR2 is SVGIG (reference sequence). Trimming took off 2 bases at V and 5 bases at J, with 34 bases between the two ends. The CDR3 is CAWSSSRGRGFQQPKDNEQFF. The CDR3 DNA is TGTGCCTGGAGTTCGTCCAGGGGACGCGGGTTTCAACAACCTAAAGACAATGAGCAGTTCTTC. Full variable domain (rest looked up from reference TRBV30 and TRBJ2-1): SQTIHQWPATLVQPVGSPLSLECTVEGTSNPNLYWYRQAAGRGLQLLFYSVGIGQISSEVPQNLSASRPQDRQFILSSKKLLLSDSGFYLCAWSSSRGRGFQQPKDNEQFFGPGTRLTVL.

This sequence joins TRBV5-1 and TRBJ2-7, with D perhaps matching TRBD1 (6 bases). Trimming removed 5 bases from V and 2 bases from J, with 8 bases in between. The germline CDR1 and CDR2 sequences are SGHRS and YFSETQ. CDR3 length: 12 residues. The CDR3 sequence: CASRQGAYEQYF. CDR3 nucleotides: TGCGCCAGCAGACAGGGAGCCTACGAGCAGTACTTC.

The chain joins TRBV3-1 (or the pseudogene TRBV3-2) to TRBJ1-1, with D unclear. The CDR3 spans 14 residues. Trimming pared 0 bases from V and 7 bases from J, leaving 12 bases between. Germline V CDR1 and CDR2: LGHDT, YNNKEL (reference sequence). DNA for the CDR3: TGTGCCAGCAGCCAAGATGGTAGCGTCCTTGAAGCTTTCTTT. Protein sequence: CASSQDGSVLEAFF.